This T cell receptor (beta chain) was identified during a study of blood T cells in healthy people across ages. About this clonotype itself: The antigen is not known.

Study conclusions and caveats: Roughly linearly, TCR beta diversity per million T cells fell as age increased.

For the second PCR, which ran for 7 to 11 cycles, a sample-barcoded 5' primer and a J-beta primer mix were used. TCRdb re-called the 5' RACE reads with MiXCR, one entry per CDR3 protein. Of around 800,000 distinct CDR3 sequences listed, approximately 53% were seen once; the top ten hold approximately 40%. Trimming pared 1 base from V and 0 bases from J, leaving 6 bases between. The CDR3 length is 14 residues. Germline V lookup: CDR1 WSHSY, CDR2 SAAADI. Per sample, no less than 5.5 micrograms of total RNA were extracted. The source of this sequence is an elderly man in good health. The specimen sequenced was blood. The rearrangement joins TRBV10-2 to TRBJ1-2, with unresolved D. The DNA of the CDR3 is TGCGCCAGCAGTGAGTGGTCACCTAACTATGGCTACACCTTC. This encodes CASSEWSPNYGYTF.